This TCR beta chain came from a study of CD8+ T cells in alopecia areata. A remark on this clone: Its cognate antigen is unknown.

Treatment meaning: oral pan-JAK inhibitor, 5-10 mg twice daily. RNA was isolated and reverse transcribed to cDNA, the sequencing template. Method: immunoSEQ multiplex PCR; TCRdb's copy keeps in-frame clones and lacks some. The sample carries 95,000 to 110,000 clones, around 84% recorded once. The germline V gene has CDR1 MNHNS and CDR2 SASEGT. The V end lost 8 bases, the J end lost 0 bases, and 8 bases lay between the germline ends. The CDR3 has 14 amino acids. Study-level findings and limits: Many expanded lesional clones remained in scalp and blood on tofacitinib. Clonality exceeded that of normal scalp in lesional scalp, most notably in alopecia totalis/universalis.

The sequence derives from a human donor with alopecia areata. The J gene is TRBJ2-6, the V gene TRBV6-1; D call uncertain. The sequenced sample was CD8+ T cells sorted from blood, obtained between weeks 30 and 35, from a patient treated with tofacitinib. CDR3 nucleotides: TGTGCCAGCGGACCTGACTCTGGGGCCAACGTCCTGACTTTC. Protein: CASGPDSGANVLTF.